These T cell receptor beta chains were read from a single sample in a study of blood T cell repertoires in COVID-19. TCRdb's table, derived via immunoSEQ multiplex PCR, lists solely in-frame clones and lacks some. The data contain fewer than 250,000 clones, approximately 86% of them seen just once; the ten biggest clones take up 2.6%. The sequencing input was PBMCs or T cells enriched from blood (not recorded which). Source of these receptors: a woman aged 25 to 39 with acute COVID-19. Both conserved end residues are part of each CDR3. Not all rows give a size; the values are once, few, many and, for expanded clones, a class.

CASKAGGDSYGYNSPLHF | . | TRBV5-1
CASSPRVVADTQYF | . | TRBV5-4
CASSLAGGWAYEQYF | . | TRBV5-5
CASSRTRGTHQPQHF | . | TRBV3-1/TRBV3-2
CASSTEWPTGGYNEQFF | . | TRBV4-1
CASRKLDSPQETQYF | . | TRBV2
CASSLSRGGVEQFF | . | TRBV5-5
CASSSTGGWSTGELFF | once | TRBV5-6
CASSSDREAFF | . | TRBV7-9
CASSQEGSSFSGANVLTF | . | TRBV3-1/TRBV3-2
CASSPDRATDTQYF | once | TRBV10-2
CASSRTGGPYEQYF | . | TRBV6-6
CASSYGTGNSPLHF | few | TRBV6-5
CASSSEGAGYNEQFF | few | TRBV5-8
CASSSVVAGGPSSYEQYF | few | TRBV7-9
CASSLERRENEKLFF | . | TRBV5-1
CASSVQGLEDTIYF | . | TRBV5-1
CASSQDKDRGDEQFF | . | TRBV4-3
CSASQGNTQYF | . | TRBV20-1
CATTRRGGGHNEQFF | . | TRBV3-1/TRBV3-2
CASSQVGALYEQYF | . | TRBV3-1/TRBV3-2
CASSKPGQGPADTQYF | . | TRBV19
CASSVPGQGSNTEAFF | . | TRBV19
CASSQTRGLLDGYTF | . | TRBV6-5
CASSWRGTGVNYGYTF | once | TRBV13
CASSQEQASGDTQYF | . | TRBV3-1/TRBV3-2
CASSLGDREAFF | once | TRBV11-2
CASSFPDRAGYGYTF | . | TRBV5-6
CASSGVLGPQHF | . | TRBV9
CASSGEYGGNTIYF | many | TRBV2
CASSLGQDIYEQYF | . | TRBV11-2
CASSESREGQETQYF | . | TRBV25-1
CASSYGRAGNTIYF | . | TRBV6-5
CASSYLSNTEAFF | . | TRBV6-2/TRBV6-3
CASTFRQVDSPLHF | . | TRBV11-2
CASSFRQTGWMSEAFF | . | TRBV6-2/TRBV6-3
CASSYQGSGNTIYF | . | TRBV6-5
CASSLDPGLDSGNTIYF | . | TRBV5-1
CASDRQLNYGYTF | . | TRBV30
CASSLGDTPWEYF | . | TRBV11-2
CASSSGNQGETQYF | . | TRBV11-3
CASSNRVTETQYF | once | TRBV28
CASSIGFGQLNQPQHF | . | TRBV19
CASRYSGARFGYEQYF | . | TRBV27
CASSDTSSGGRGTDTQYF | . | TRBV2
CASSLGGGRLGTDTQYF | . | TRBV4-1
CATSIRVVENEKLFF | . | TRBV15
CSVLMAGEGYTF | . | TRBV29-1
CASRIQGTNYGYTF | once | TRBV27
CASSPGTSGGAQFF | . | TRBV10-2